A selection of T cell receptor beta chains follows, all from one sample in a study of T-cell memory formation after mild COVID-19. One entry per CDR3 protein, called by TCRdb with MiXCR from the 5' RACE reads. Of 200,000 to 300,000 distinct CDR3 sequences detected, 15% to 19% appear once; the ten largest clones hold around 2.2%. Material for sequencing was PBMCs or a T cell subset sorted from them (not recorded which). Every receptor here comes from an adult woman who had mild COVID-19 (a few samples of this study predate the infection). Cell type and time point are not known. Each CDR3 is given with its conserved first and last residue. Each record gives: V gene, clone size, D gene, CDR3 length, J gene, CDR3 protein, CDR3 DNA. The D gene is left open where the match is weak. Clone size appears in some rows only: once, few, many, or a class for an expanded clone.

v_call: TRBV5-1
clone_size: few
d_call: TRBD1
cdr3_length: 14
j_call: TRBJ1-4
cdr3_aa: CASSFGQGGEKLFF
cdr3_nt: TGCGCCAGCAGCTTCGGACAGGGGGGTGAAAAACTGTTTTTT

v_call: TRBV7-7
clone_size: few
d_call: -
cdr3_length: 19
j_call: TRBJ2-3
cdr3_aa: CASSLAMGNPDLGGDTQYF
cdr3_nt: TGTGCCAGCAGCTTAGCAATGGGGAATCCCGATCTGGGGGGAGATACGCAGTATTTT

v_call: TRBV7-2
clone_size: few
d_call: TRBD1
cdr3_length: 16
j_call: TRBJ1-2
cdr3_aa: CASSLSGTGGVYGYTF
cdr3_nt: TGTGCCAGCAGCTTATCCGGGACAGGGGGCGTCTATGGCTACACCTTC

v_call: TRBV7-2
clone_size: few
d_call: -
cdr3_length: 15
j_call: TRBJ2-3
cdr3_aa: CASSFSSARTDTQYF
cdr3_nt: TGTGCCAGCAGCTTCTCCTCCGCCCGTACAGATACGCAGTATTTT

v_call: TRBV6-5
clone_size: -
d_call: TRBD1
cdr3_length: 17
j_call: TRBJ2-1
cdr3_aa: CASSYSLPQGVYNEQFF
cdr3_nt: TGTGCCAGCAGTTACTCGTTGCCACAGGGGGTTTACAATGAGCAGTTCTTC

v_call: TRBV5-1
clone_size: -
d_call: -
cdr3_length: 12
j_call: TRBJ1-2
cdr3_aa: CASRTARDGYTF
cdr3_nt: TGCGCCAGCAGGACAGCCCGTGATGGCTACACCTTC

v_call: TRBV18
clone_size: -
d_call: -
cdr3_length: 14
j_call: TRBJ2-3
cdr3_aa: CASSPLKTTDTQYF
cdr3_nt: TGTGCCAGCTCACCACTGAAGACCACAGATACGCAGTATTTT

v_call: TRBV3-1
clone_size: few
d_call: TRBD1
cdr3_length: 14
j_call: TRBJ2-2
cdr3_aa: CASSLQGAGGELFF
cdr3_nt: TGTGCCAGCAGCCTACAGGGGGCTGGCGGGGAGCTGTTTTTT

v_call: TRBV20-1
clone_size: -
d_call: -
cdr3_length: 14
j_call: TRBJ1-5
cdr3_aa: CSANSPGSNQPQHF
cdr3_nt: TGCAGTGCTAACAGTCCAGGTAGCAATCAGCCCCAGCATTTT

v_call: TRBV7-2
clone_size: few
d_call: -
cdr3_length: 12
j_call: TRBJ2-3
cdr3_aa: CASSLYEDTQYF
cdr3_nt: TGTGCCAGCAGCTTATACGAGGATACGCAGTATTTT

v_call: TRBV24-1
clone_size: many
d_call: -
cdr3_length: 13
j_call: TRBJ2-7
cdr3_aa: CATSDPGSYEQYF
cdr3_nt: TGTGCCACCAGTGACCCGGGCTCCTACGAGCAGTACTTC

v_call: TRBV4-2
clone_size: few
d_call: TRBD2
cdr3_length: 15
j_call: TRBJ2-4
cdr3_aa: CASSLGGGAKNIQYF
cdr3_nt: TGTGCCAGCAGCCTGGGGGGGGGAGCCAAAAACATTCAGTACTTC

v_call: TRBV6-5
clone_size: few
d_call: -
cdr3_length: 15
j_call: TRBJ2-7
cdr3_aa: CASSYSKATMYEQYF
cdr3_nt: TGTGCCAGCAGTTACTCGAAGGCCACAATGTACGAGCAGTACTTC

v_call: TRBV5-1
clone_size: -
d_call: TRBD1
cdr3_length: 13
j_call: TRBJ1-1
cdr3_aa: CASSQDRGMMAFF
cdr3_nt: TGCGCCAGCAGCCAGGACAGGGGGATGATGGCTTTCTTT

v_call: TRBV2
clone_size: few
d_call: -
cdr3_length: 12
j_call: TRBJ2-1
cdr3_aa: CAGTVGGNEQFF
cdr3_nt: TGTGCCGGGACTGTCGGGGGTAATGAGCAGTTCTTC

v_call: TRBV5-6
clone_size: few
d_call: -
cdr3_length: 15
j_call: TRBJ2-5
cdr3_aa: CASSPGVSWGETQYF
cdr3_nt: TGTGCCAGCAGCCCGGGGGTTTCCTGGGGGGAGACCCAGTACTTC

v_call: TRBV11-3
clone_size: few
d_call: TRBD1
cdr3_length: 16
j_call: TRBJ2-1
cdr3_aa: CASSRSDRGIYNEQFF
cdr3_nt: TGTGCCAGCAGCCGGTCGGACAGGGGGATCTACAATGAGCAGTTCTTC

v_call: TRBV7-2
clone_size: -
d_call: TRBD1
cdr3_length: 13
j_call: TRBJ2-7
cdr3_aa: CASSSGGPYEQYF
cdr3_nt: TGTGCCAGCAGCTCAGGGGGCCCCTACGAGCAGTACTTC

v_call: TRBV5-5
clone_size: many
d_call: -
cdr3_length: 13
j_call: TRBJ2-7
cdr3_aa: CASSFFTEGEQYF
cdr3_nt: TGTGCCAGCAGCTTCTTTACGGAGGGCGAGCAGTACTTC

v_call: TRBV7-2
clone_size: few
d_call: -
cdr3_length: 13
j_call: TRBJ2-1
cdr3_aa: CASSLDSRLEQFF
cdr3_nt: TGTGCCAGCAGCTTAGACAGTCGTCTTGAGCAGTTCTTC

v_call: TRBV18
clone_size: -
d_call: -
cdr3_length: 13
j_call: TRBJ2-7
cdr3_aa: CASSPPGGGEQYF
cdr3_nt: TGTGCCAGCTCACCACCGGGGGGAGGCGAGCAGTACTTC

v_call: TRBV11-2
clone_size: -
d_call: -
cdr3_length: 16
j_call: TRBJ2-7
cdr3_aa: CASSPGLGRGSYEQYF
cdr3_nt: TGTGCCAGCAGCCCCGGTCTTGGGAGAGGCTCCTACGAGCAGTACTTC